Shown below are 15 T cell receptor beta chains from a single sample sequenced in a study of vaccination and CD4 T cells after COVID-19. Treatment reported: approximately 11-day PBMC culture with coronavirus spike peptide pools or control peptides (ViraFEST assay). These receptors lack a known antigen. The Oncomine TCR Beta short-read assay was applied to DNA of cultured CD4+ T cells. MiXCR, run by TCRdb on the PCR reads, gives a single entry per CDR3 protein. This table has 15,000 to 20,000 distinct CDR3 sequences, less than 35% appearing once. Sequenced input: cultured CD4+ T cells from blood. These receptors were collected from a human donor with COVID-19.

J is TRBJ1-6 and V is TRBV7-8; no definite D call. The V and J ends lost 1 base and 9 bases respectively, with 4 bases between them. This CDR3 region has 12 residues. CDR1 SGHVS and CDR2 FQNEAQ come from the germline V gene. The CDR3: CASSLGSSPLHF. The CDR3 bases are TGTGCCAGCAGCTTAGGAAGTTCACCCCTCCACTTT.

This clonotype occurred a few times. The chain recombines TRBV6-1 with TRBJ1-1, with a possible D match to TRBD1 (5 bases). Germline CDR1 MNHNS, CDR2 SASEGT. Trimming took off 8 bases at V and 1 base at J, with 14 bases between the two ends. This CDR3 is built from 14 residues. The CDR3 DNA is TGTGCCAGCCTACTTTACCAGGGGAACACTGAAGCTTTCTTT. It translates to CASLLYQGNTEAFF.

V is TRBV7-3 and J is TRBJ2-1; 7 nucleotides align to TRBD1. CDR1 and CDR2 from the germline V gene are SGHTA and FQGTGA. V was pared by 2 bases and J by 2 bases, with 6 bases of the junction left unmatched. The CDR3 is 16 residues long. The CDR3 is CASSLARDRTYNEQFF. For the CDR3, the DNA is TGTGCCAGCAGCTTAGCACGGGACAGAACCTACAATGAGCAGTTCTTC. Looking up the rest from reference TRBV7-3 and TRBJ2-1 gives the full variable domain: GAGVSQTPSNKVTEKGKYVELRCDPISGHTALYWYRQSLGQGPEFLIYFQGTGAADDSGLPNDRFFAVRPEGSVSTLKIQRTERGDSAVYLCASSLARDRTYNEQFFGPGTRLTVL.

This clonotype was counted between two and nine times. The DNA of the CDR3 is TGTGCCAGCAGTCCCCCGGACAGTAGGGAGACCCAGTACTTC. This codes for CASSPPDSRETQYF. The rearrangement uses TRBV6-2 or TRBV6-3 and TRBJ2-5; a weak D match, TRBD1 (6 bases). Germline V gene data show CDR1 as MNHEY and CDR2 as SVGEGT. CDR3 length: 14 residues. The V end lost 5 bases, the J end lost 5 bases, and 15 bases lay between the germline ends.

This rearrangement joins TRBV20-1 to TRBJ2-7; 7 nucleotides line up with TRBD1. This CDR3 spans 14 amino acids. The V and J ends lost 5 bases and 4 bases, in that order; junction bases with no gene match: 11. Germline CDR1 DFQATT, CDR2 SNEGSKA (reference sequence). As DNA, the CDR3 is TGCAGTGCTTCCGACAGGGCTCGAGGGTACGAGCAGTACTTC. Encoded protein: CSASDRARGYEQYF.

The chain has TRBV12-5 and TRBJ1-5, with no clear D. The CDR3 spans 14 residues. The germline V gene encodes CDR1 LGHNT and CDR2 FRNRAP. The V and J ends lost 2 bases and 2 bases respectively, with 7 bases between them. DNA for the CDR3: TGTGCTAGTGGTTTGTTGCTCGGCAATCAGCCCCAGCATTTT. Protein: CASGLLLGNQPQHF.

This clonotype was detected only a few times. The chain carries TRBV10-2 and TRBJ2-2, with 11 bases fitting TRBD1. The CDR3 extends over 15 amino acids. Per the germline V gene, CDR1 is WSHSY and CDR2 is SAAADI. J gave up 5 bases and V 4 bases, and 3 bases lay outside the gene matches. CDR3 in DNA: TGCGCCAGCAGTGGGGACAGGGGGTTAACCGGGGAGCTGTTTTTT. This gives the protein CASSGDRGLTGELFF.

The chain is built from TRBV6-1 and TRBJ1-5; maybe TRBD1 (6 bases). The CDR3 covers 17 residues. V was pared by 6 bases and J by 0 bases, with 18 bases between. Germline CDR1 reads MNHNS; CDR2 reads SASEGT. The CDR3 region is CASSRLGGSTSNQPQHF. CDR3 DNA: TGTGCCAGCAGCAGACTCGGGGGCTCAACTAGCAATCAGCCCCAGCATTTT.

This rearrangement joins TRBV5-1 to TRBJ2-1; 12 bases map to TRBD2. V shed 4 bases, J shed 6 bases, and the junction held 5 bases outside the gene matches. This CDR3 spans 15 amino acids. In germline, CDR1 is SGHRS, CDR2 YFSETQ. The DNA for the CDR3 is TGCGCCAGCAGCATAGGGACTAGCGGGCCCAATGAGCAGTTCTTC. Translation: CASSIGTSGPNEQFF.

The chain has TRBV5-4 and TRBJ1-5; 8 positions agree with TRBD1. The germline V gene has CDR1 SGHNT and CDR2 YYREEE (reference sequence). The V gene end was trimmed by 4 bases and the J gene end by 6 bases; junction bases not matched to a gene: 3. This CDR3 is 13 amino acids long. The CDR3 DNA reads TGTGCCAGCAGCATACAGGGGGTTCAGCCCCAGCATTTT. Its protein is CASSIQGVQPQHF. The whole variable domain, filled in from reference TRBV5-4 and TRBJ1-5, reads ETGVTQSPTHLIKTRGQQVTLRCSSQSGHNTVSWYQQALGQGPQFIFQYYREEENGRGNFPPRFSGLQFPNYSSELNVNALELDDSALYLCASSIQGVQPQHFGDGTRLSIL.

This clonotype was detected only a few times. V is TRBV4-2 and J is TRBJ2-2, with TRBD2 identical over 7 bases. Per the germline V gene, CDR1 is LGHNA and CDR2 is YNFKEQ. V dropped 1 base and J dropped 7; count of bases not matched to a gene: 9. The CDR3 length is 16 residues. The CDR3 sequence: CASSQARGAGSGELFF. CDR3 nucleotides: TGTGCCAGCAGCCAAGCAAGAGGAGCGGGGAGCGGGGAGCTGTTTTTT.

To note about this clonotype: A junction end diverges from the germline sequence, so it may reflect a read error. The chain joins TRBV7-9 to TRBJ2-3, with 10 positions matching TRBD2. Germline values: CDR1 SEHNR, CDR2 FQNEAQ (reference sequence). The CDR3 is made up of 14 amino acids. The CDR3: CASSLAGAVDTQYF. The CDR3 bases are TGTGCCAGCAGCCTAGCGGGGGCCGTAGATACGCAGTATTTT. Full variable domain (rest looked up from reference TRBV7-9 and TRBJ2-3): DTGVSQNPRHKITKRGQNVTFRCDPISEHNRLYWYRQTLGQGPEFLTYFQNEAQLEKSRLLSDRFSAERPKGSFSTLEIQRTEQGDSAMYLCASSLAGAVDTQYFGPGTRLTVL.

The CDR3, as DNA: TGTGCCAGCTCACCCATAACAGGGTCCCACGAGCAGTACTTC. As protein: CASSPITGSHEQYF. The chain is built from TRBV18 and TRBJ2-7; possible D gene TRBD1, 6 bases. The V gene lost 3 bases and the J gene lost 5 bases, with 14 bases spanning the gap. Looked up from germline, CDR1 is KGHSH and CDR2 is LQKENI. The CDR3 length is 14 residues.

The genes are TRBV7-9 and TRBJ1-1; D is possibly TRBD1 (5 bases). Germline CDR1 SEHNR, CDR2 FQNEAQ (reference sequence). Trimming removed 1 base at V and 1 base at J, with 10 bases between. CDR3 length equals 15 residues. The CDR3 loop is CASSLGWDRNTEAFF. The CDR3 nucleotides are TGTGCCAGCAGCTTAGGATGGGACCGGAACACTGAAGCTTTCTTT.

This clonotype turned up a few times. The rearrangement links TRBV7-2 to TRBJ1-5; no definite D call. V was cut by 1 base and J by 3 bases, with 7 bases left in between. The germline gives CDR1 SGHTA, CDR2 FQGNSA. The CDR3 has 14 residues. CDR3 coding DNA: TGTGCCAGCAGCTTAGAACCCCTCAATCAGCCCCAGCATTTT. Translated: CASSLEPLNQPQHF.